This T cell receptor beta chain was recovered during a study of blood T cells in healthy people across ages. Study-level information: There was about one barcoded beta molecule captured by template switching per two T cells. Notes on the study in general: Unsorted PBMC material precluded a definitive naive versus antigen-experienced comparison. Strong correlation existed between TCR beta diversity and naive T cell percentage.

Germline CDR1 reads SNHLY; CDR2 reads FYNNEI. This CDR3 comprises 13 residues. This clonotype was observed a single time. Antigen: not known. One end of the junction fails to match germline, which may point to a read error. Primed by a sample-barcoded 5' primer and a J-beta primer mix, a second PCR proceeded for roughly 7 to 11 cycles. TCRdb independently ran MiXCR on the 5' RACE reads; one entry per CDR3 protein. Of over 1,500,000 distinct CDR3 sequences in the sample, about 49% were seen once. PBMCs numbering at least 6 million were isolated per sample. This receptor was obtained from a middle-aged woman in good health. The sequenced sample was blood. V and J are TRBV2 and TRBJ2-6, with D perhaps being TRBD1 or TRBD2 (6 bases each). In DNA form, the CDR3 reads TGTGCCAGCACTGAGACGGGGGCCGACGTCCTGACTTTC. Its protein is CASTETGADVLTF.